These T cell receptor beta chains were read from a single sample in a study of T cell changes during pregnancy in multiple sclerosis. Method: immunoSEQ multiplex PCR; TCRdb's copy keeps in-frame clones and lacks some. The table lists tens of thousands of clones, 80% to 95% of them singletons, with 2% to 2.5% in the top ten. The sample here was peripheral blood, taken after pregnancy. The receptors were gathered from a female donor with multiple sclerosis, enrolled in a pregnancy study. Each CDR3 is given with its conserved first and last residue. Each record gives: V gene, J gene, clone size, D gene, CDR3 DNA, CDR3 protein. A D gene is named only where the DNA matches it firmly. Size is omitted from some rows. Given values are once, few, many or a class for expanded clones.

TRBV6-6	TRBJ1-2	.	.	TGTGCCAGCAGTTCTAACCTCGCCTTTTCCTATGGCTACACCTTC	CASSSNLAFSYGYTF
TRBV5-5	TRBJ2-2	.	.	TGTGCCAGCAGCTTTTTCACAGTCCGAAACACCGGGGAGCTGTTTTTT	CASSFFTVRNTGELFF
TRBV4-2	TRBJ2-7	.	TRBD1	TGTGCCAGCAGCCAAGCCCCGGCGGACAGGGCCAACGAGCAGTACTTC	CASSQAPADRANEQYF
TRBV7-8	TRBJ2-5	.	TRBD2	TGTGCCAGCAGCTTAAGGCTAGCGGTACAAGAGACCCAGTACTTC	CASSLRLAVQETQYF
TRBV5-1	TRBJ1-1	few	.	TGCGCCAGCAGCCTGGGGACACTCGAGAACACTGAAGCTTTCTTT	CASSLGTLENTEAFF
TRBV11-3	TRBJ2-1	.	.	TGTGCCAGCAGTTCCGGGATAAGCTCCTACAATGAGCAGTTCTTC	CASSSGISSYNEQFF
TRBV18	TRBJ2-2	.	TRBD1	TGTGCCAGCTCTCGGGACAGCTACACCGGGGAGCTGTTTTTT	CASSRDSYTGELFF
TRBV5-1	TRBJ1-1	.	.	TGCGCCAGCAGCGCTAAGGGAGTCACTGAAGCTTTCTTT	CASSAKGVTEAFF
TRBV5-6	TRBJ1-1	.	.	TGTGCCAGCAGCTTGGAGGAGGGGCTGAACACTGAAGCTTTCTTT	CASSLEEGLNTEAFF
TRBV6-5	TRBJ2-7	few	TRBD2	TGTGCCAGCAGTTCCCAGGGCGGGGGGGTTTCCTACGAGCAGTACTTC	CASSSQGGGVSYEQYF
TRBV4-1	TRBJ1-1	.	.	TGCGCCAGCAGTCATTCAATGAACACTGAAGCTTTCTTT	CASSHSMNTEAFF
TRBV11-2	TRBJ1-2	.	.	TGTGCCAGCAGCCCCCAGGCATCTCTTAACTATGGCTACACCTTC	CASSPQASLNYGYTF
TRBV4-3	TRBJ2-3	.	.	TGCGCCAGCAGCCAAGAGCGACGTAGCGCAGATACGCAGTATTTT	CASSQERRSADTQYF
TRBV4-3	TRBJ2-1	once	.	TGCGCCAGCAGCCAACGGGGGGACAGGAGCTACAATGAGCAGTTCTTC	CASSQRGDRSYNEQFF
TRBV5-4	TRBJ2-7	.	TRBD2	TGTGCCAGCAGCTTGGCGGGGACTAGCGGGAGAGACCCGGCGGAGCAGTACTTC	CASSLAGTSGRDPAEQYF
TRBV19	TRBJ1-5	once	TRBD1	TGTGCCAGTGGCCGGGGGACAGGGGTAAATCAGCCCCAGCATTTT	CASGRGTGVNQPQHF
TRBV11-3	TRBJ2-1	.	.	TGTGCCAGCAGCTTAGATCGCGCGAATGAGCAGTTCTTC	CASSLDRANEQFF
TRBV18	TRBJ2-5	.	TRBD2	TGTGCCAGCTCACCACTGGCTAGCGGGGGCCAAGAGACCCAGTACTTC	CASSPLASGGQETQYF
TRBV11-1	TRBJ2-7	.	TRBD2	TGTGCCAGCAGCTTGGGCGGGAGACCCTACGAGCAGTACTTC	CASSLGGRPYEQYF
TRBV19	TRBJ2-7	.	TRBD2	TGTGCCAGTAGTATGGGCGGGACTAGCGGGAGCTACGAGCAGTACTTC	CASSMGGTSGSYEQYF
TRBV7-9	TRBJ2-7	.	.	TGTGCCAGCAGCCACGCAGGGTCGATCTACGAGCAGTACTTC	CASSHAGSIYEQYF
TRBV7-6	TRBJ1-2	.	TRBD1	TGTGCCAGCACCCCGGGACAGGGTAACTATGGCTACACCTTC	CASTPGQGNYGYTF
TRBV5-1	TRBJ1-6	.	TRBD1	TGCGCCAGCAGCTTGGGCGGGACAGGGATTTTGGCCCTCCACTTT	CASSLGGTGILALHF
TRBV7-6	TRBJ2-1	.	.	TGTGCCAGCAGCTTATGGGCGGAGCAGTTCTTC	CASSLWAEQFF
TRBV9	TRBJ2-1	.	TRBD2	TGTGCCAGCAGCGTAGGGGGGACTAGCGTCCCTGCCTACAATGAGCAGTTCTTC	CASSVGGTSVPAYNEQFF
TRBV2	TRBJ2-1	once	.	TGTGCCAGCAGGGTCACACAGGACAATGAGCAGTTCTTC	CASRVTQDNEQFF
TRBV4-3	TRBJ1-1	.	.	TGCGCCAGCAGCCAAGAACCAGGGCTCACTGAAGCTTTCTTT	CASSQEPGLTEAFF
TRBV4-1	TRBJ2-7	.	.	TGCGCCAGCAGTTACGATCCTAACGGGGACGAGCAGTACTTC	CASSYDPNGDEQYF
TRBV6-5	TRBJ2-5	.	.	TGTGCCAGCAGTTACTCGACAGGGACCCAGTACTTC	CASSYSTGTQYF
TRBV19	TRBJ2-5	.	TRBD1	TGTGCCAGTAGTATAAGGACAGGGGGTCAGACCCAGTACTTC	CASSIRTGGQTQYF
TRBV30	TRBJ2-1	.	.	TGTGCCTGGAGTGTACTAGGTAGCGGAGCCTACAATGAGCAGTTCTTC	CAWSVLGSGAYNEQFF
TRBV29-1	TRBJ2-1	.	.	TGCAGCGTCGCACTCCCTGCGAGAGCCTACAATGAGCAGTTCTTC	CSVALPARAYNEQFF
TRBV2	TRBJ2-1	once	TRBD2	TGTGCCAGCAGTGTGGGTAGCGGGAGGACGTACAATGAGCAGTTCTTC	CASSVGSGRTYNEQFF
TRBV19	TRBJ1-5	.	.	TGTGCCAGTCGAAAGGCGGATCTCAATCAGCCCCAGCATTTT	CASRKADLNQPQHF
TRBV2	TRBJ2-1	once	TRBD1	TGTGCCAGCAGTGAAGCTGGGGACAGCTCCTACAATGAGCAGTTCTTC	CASSEAGDSSYNEQFF
TRBV4-3	TRBJ1-5	.	.	TGCGCCAGCAGCCAAGGAGGTAGCAATCAGCCCCAGCATTTT	CASSQGGSNQPQHF
TRBV11-2	TRBJ1-2	.	.	TGTGCCAGCAGCCTAGAGCAGGGCGTCTATGGCTACACCTTC	CASSLEQGVYGYTF
TRBV19	TRBJ1-1	.	.	TGTGCCAGTAGTTTCGGGAGGGGTGACACTGAAGCTTTCTTT	CASSFGRGDTEAFF
TRBV6-5	TRBJ1-1	.	.	TGTGCCAGCAGTGGGGGGGGCGTGAACACTGAAGCTTTCTTT	CASSGGGVNTEAFF
TRBV2	TRBJ1-1	few	.	TGTGCCAGGCACCAGGGGAACACTGAAGCTTTCTTT	CARHQGNTEAFF
TRBV21-1	TRBJ1-2	.	.	TGTGCCAGCAGCAAAGAGCCCAGACAGGATTCGGCCGGCTACACCTTC	CASSKEPRQDSAGYTF
TRBV27	TRBJ1-2	once	.	TGTGCCAGCAGTTTATCAGGTCAGGGGAATGGCTACACCTTC	CASSLSGQGNGYTF
TRBV7-9	TRBJ2-1	once	.	TGTGCCAGCAGCTTATCCCCAGTCAATGAGCAGTTCTTC	CASSLSPVNEQFF